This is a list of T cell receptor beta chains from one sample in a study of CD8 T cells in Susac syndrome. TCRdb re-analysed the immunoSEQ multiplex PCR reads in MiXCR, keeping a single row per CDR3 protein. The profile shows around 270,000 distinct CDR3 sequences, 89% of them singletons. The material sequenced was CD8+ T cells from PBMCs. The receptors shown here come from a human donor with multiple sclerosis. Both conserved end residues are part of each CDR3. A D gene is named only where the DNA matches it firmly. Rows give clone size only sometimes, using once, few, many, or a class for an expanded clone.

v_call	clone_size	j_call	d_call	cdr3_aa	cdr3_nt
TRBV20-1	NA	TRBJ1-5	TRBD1	CSATGQGAGQPQHF	TGCAGTGCTACCGGACAGGGGGCAGGGCAGCCCCAGCATTTT
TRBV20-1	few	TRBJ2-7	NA	CSASRLALMDEQYF	TGCAGTGCTAGTAGGCTAGCTTTAATGGACGAGCAGTACTTC
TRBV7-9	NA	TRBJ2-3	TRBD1	CASSRQGGQGSTDTQYF	TGTGCCAGCAGCCGTCAGGGGGGACAGGGGTCAACAGATACGCAGTATTTT
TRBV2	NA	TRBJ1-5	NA	CASSATTAINQPQHF	TGTGCCAGCAGTGCCACGACAGCTATTAATCAGCCCCAGCATTTT
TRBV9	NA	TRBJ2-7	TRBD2	CASSVNSGSSIYEQYF	TGTGCCAGCAGCGTAAATAGCGGGAGCTCGATTTACGAGCAGTACTTC
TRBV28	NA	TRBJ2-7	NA	CASSFESSYEQYF	TGTGCCAGCAGTTTCGAGAGCTCCTACGAGCAGTACTTC
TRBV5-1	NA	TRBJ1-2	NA	CASSLDIGAKGYTF	TGCGCCAGCAGCTTGGATATCGGGGCGAAAGGCTACACCTTC
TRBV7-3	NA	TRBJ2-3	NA	CASSSISGFTDTQYF	TGTGCCAGCAGCTCAATAAGCGGGTTCACAGATACGCAGTATTTT
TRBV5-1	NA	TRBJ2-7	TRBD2	CASSARPGAGAEDEQYF	TGCGCCAGCAGCGCCCGACCGGGCGCGGGAGCGGAGGACGAGCAGTACTTC
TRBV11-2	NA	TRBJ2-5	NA	CASSHNRGTQYF	TGTGCCAGCAGCCATAACCGGGGGACCCAGTACTTC
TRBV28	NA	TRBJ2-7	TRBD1	CASRMTGDSYEQYF	TGTGCCAGCAGGATGACAGGGGATAGCTACGAGCAGTACTTC
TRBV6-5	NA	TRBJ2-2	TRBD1	CASSYGPDRPSGELFF	TGTGCCAGCAGTTACGGACCGGACAGGCCCTCCGGGGAGCTGTTTTTT
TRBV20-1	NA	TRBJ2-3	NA	CSQWGYWSDTQYF	TGCAGCCAGTGGGGGTATTGGTCAGATACGCAGTATTTT
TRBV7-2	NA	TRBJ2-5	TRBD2	CASSQGTSGGWQETQYF	TGTGCCAGCAGCCAGGGGACTAGCGGGGGTTGGCAAGAGACCCAGTACTTC
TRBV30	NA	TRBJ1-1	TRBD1	CAWSKRGLTEAFF	TGTGCCTGGAGTAAAAGGGGGCTCACTGAAGCTTTCTTT
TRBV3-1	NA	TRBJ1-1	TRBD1	CASSPPQGAAEAFF	TGTGCCAGCAGCCCCCCCCAGGGGGCCGCTGAAGCTTTCTTT
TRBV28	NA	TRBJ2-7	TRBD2	CASRLTSNEQYF	TGTGCCAGCAGGCTGACTAGCAACGAGCAGTACTTC
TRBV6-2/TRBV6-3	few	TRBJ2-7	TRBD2	CASSWGTTYEQYF	TGTGCCAGCAGTTGGGGGACTACCTACGAGCAGTACTTC
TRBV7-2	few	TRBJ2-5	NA	CASSLASGQETQYF	TGTGCCAGCAGCTTAGCGAGCGGTCAAGAGACCCAGTACTTC
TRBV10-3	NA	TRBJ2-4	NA	CAIITPSRGPEDIQYF	TGTGCCATCATCACCCCTAGCCGGGGGCCTGAGGACATTCAGTACTTC
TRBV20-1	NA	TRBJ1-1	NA	CSARDGFSTEAFF	TGCAGTGCTAGAGATGGTTTTTCCACTGAAGCTTTCTTT
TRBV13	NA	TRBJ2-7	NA	CASSAHISYEQYF	TGTGCCAGCAGCGCACACATATCCTACGAGCAGTACTTC
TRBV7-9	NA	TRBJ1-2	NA	CASSFLRAEGYTF	TGTGCCAGCAGCTTCCTGAGGGCGGAGGGCTACACCTTC
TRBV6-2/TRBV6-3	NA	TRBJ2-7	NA	CASSYSPGSTAGMYEQYF	TGTGCCAGCAGTTACTCGCCAGGCAGCACCGCTGGAATGTACGAGCAGTACTTC
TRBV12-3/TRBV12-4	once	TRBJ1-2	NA	CASSAYRVSGYGYTF	TGTGCCAGCAGTGCCTACAGGGTCTCCGGCTATGGCTACACCTTC
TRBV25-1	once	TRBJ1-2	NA	CASSEPSGMSYGYTF	TGTGCCAGCAGTGAGCCTTCAGGGATGAGCTATGGCTACACCTTC
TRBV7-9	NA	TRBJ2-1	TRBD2	CASRMVSLAGGPYNEQFF	TGTGCCAGCCGTATGGTGTCTCTAGCGGGAGGGCCCTACAATGAGCAGTTCTTC